The entry below gives a single T cell receptor (beta chain) sequence along with its context. This sample's time point: after neoadjuvant nivolumab, at surgical resection. The data stem from a study of neoadjuvant anti-PD-1 for oral cavity cancer. Whole-study context: Before surgery, most patients got three to four biweekly 3 mg/kg nivolumab doses.

TCRdb's copy holds only in-frame clones and misses some; the assay was immunoSEQ multiplex PCR. The data contain about 13,000 clones, just under 75% of them singletons. The CDR3 runs 11 residues. The germline CDR1 and CDR2 sequences are DFQATT and SNEGSKA (reference sequence). V dropped 0 bases and J dropped 3 bases, with 2 bases sitting between them. This chain uses TRBV20-1 with TRBJ1-1; D ambiguous. The input for sequencing was PBMCs, taken after nivolumab (anti-PD-1) treatment. The origin of this receptor is a person aged 40-85 years with oral cavity squamous cell carcinoma. The CDR3 reads CSARDDTEAFF. For the CDR3, the DNA is TGCAGTGCTAGAGATGACACTGAAGCTTTCTTT.